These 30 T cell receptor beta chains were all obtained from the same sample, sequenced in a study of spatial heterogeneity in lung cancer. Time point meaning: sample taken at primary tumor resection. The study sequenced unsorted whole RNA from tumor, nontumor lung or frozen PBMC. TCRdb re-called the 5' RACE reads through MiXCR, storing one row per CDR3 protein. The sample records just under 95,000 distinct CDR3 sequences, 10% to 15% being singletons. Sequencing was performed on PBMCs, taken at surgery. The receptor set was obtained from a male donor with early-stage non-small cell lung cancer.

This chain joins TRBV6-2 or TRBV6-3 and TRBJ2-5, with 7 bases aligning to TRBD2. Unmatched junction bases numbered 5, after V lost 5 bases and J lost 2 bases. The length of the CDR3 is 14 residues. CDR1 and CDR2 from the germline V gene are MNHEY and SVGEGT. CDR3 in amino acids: CASSRTGLQETQYF. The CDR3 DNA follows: TGTGCCAGCAGTCGCACGGGACTACAAGAGACCCAGTACTTC.

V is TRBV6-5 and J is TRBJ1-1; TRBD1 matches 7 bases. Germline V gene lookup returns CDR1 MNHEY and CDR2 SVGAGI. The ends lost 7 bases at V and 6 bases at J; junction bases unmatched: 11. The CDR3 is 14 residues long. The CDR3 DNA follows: TGTGCCAGCATCAAACCTACAGGGGACGCTGAAGCTTTCTTT. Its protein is CASIKPTGDAEAFF.

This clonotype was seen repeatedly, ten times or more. The CDR3 loop reads CSVDGTGVEGETQYF. The DNA for the CDR3 is TGCAGCGTCGACGGGACAGGGGTTGAAGGAGAGACCCAGTACTTC. This chain connects TRBV29-1 to TRBJ2-5; 10 nucleotides agree with TRBD1. Germline CDR1 and CDR2: SQVTM and ANQGSEA. After removal of 6 bases from V and 4 bases from J, the junction contained 11 bases not matched to a gene. The CDR3 totals 15 residues.

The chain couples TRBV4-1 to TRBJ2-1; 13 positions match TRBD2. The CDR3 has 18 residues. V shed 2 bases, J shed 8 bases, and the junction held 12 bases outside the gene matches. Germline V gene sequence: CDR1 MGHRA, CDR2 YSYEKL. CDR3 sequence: CASSQKPPGLAGTHEQFF. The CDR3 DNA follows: TGCGCCAGCAGCCAAAAGCCACCGGGACTAGCGGGGACTCATGAGCAGTTCTTC.

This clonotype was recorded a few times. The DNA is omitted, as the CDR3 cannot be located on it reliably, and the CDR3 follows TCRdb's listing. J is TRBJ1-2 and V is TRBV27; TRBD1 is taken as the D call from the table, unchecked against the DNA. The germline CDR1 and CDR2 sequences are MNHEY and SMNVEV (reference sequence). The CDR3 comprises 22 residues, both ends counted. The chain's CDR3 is CASSHSLYFCASSRDSYYGYTF.

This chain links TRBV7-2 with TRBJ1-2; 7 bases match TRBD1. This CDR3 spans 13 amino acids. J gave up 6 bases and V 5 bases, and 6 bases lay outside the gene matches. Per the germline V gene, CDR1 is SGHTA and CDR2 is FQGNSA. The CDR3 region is CASSAQTGDGYTF. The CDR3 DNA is TGTGCCAGCAGCGCACAAACAGGGGATGGCTACACCTTC.

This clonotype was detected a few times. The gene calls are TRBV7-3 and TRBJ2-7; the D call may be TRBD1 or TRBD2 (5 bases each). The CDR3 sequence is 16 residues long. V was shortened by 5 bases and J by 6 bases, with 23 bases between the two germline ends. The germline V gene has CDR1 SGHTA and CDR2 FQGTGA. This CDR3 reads CASSRTIALEGIEQYF. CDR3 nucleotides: TGTGCCAGCAGCCGCACAATAGCCCTCGAGGGGATCGAGCAGTACTTC.

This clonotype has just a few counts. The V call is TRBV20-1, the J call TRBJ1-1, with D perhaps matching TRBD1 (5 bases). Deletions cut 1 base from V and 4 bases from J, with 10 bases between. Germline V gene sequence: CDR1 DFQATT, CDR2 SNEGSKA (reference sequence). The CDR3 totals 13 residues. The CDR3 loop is CSARAGTRTEAFF. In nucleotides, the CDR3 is TGCAGTGCTAGAGCTGGGACCCGCACTGAAGCTTTCTTT.

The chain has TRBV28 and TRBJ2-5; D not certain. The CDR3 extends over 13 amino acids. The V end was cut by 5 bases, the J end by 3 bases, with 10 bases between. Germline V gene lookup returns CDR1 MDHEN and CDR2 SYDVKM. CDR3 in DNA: TGTGCCAGCAGTCCTAGGGAAGAAGAGACCCAGTACTTC. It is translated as CASSPREEETQYF.

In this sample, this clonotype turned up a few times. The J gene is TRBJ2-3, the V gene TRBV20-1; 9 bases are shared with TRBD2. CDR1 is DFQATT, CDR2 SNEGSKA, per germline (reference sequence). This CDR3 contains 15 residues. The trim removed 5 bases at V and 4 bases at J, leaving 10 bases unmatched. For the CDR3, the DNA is TGCAGTGCTCGCGTGAGCGGGGGGTACGCAGATACGCAGTATTTT. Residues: CSARVSGGYADTQYF.

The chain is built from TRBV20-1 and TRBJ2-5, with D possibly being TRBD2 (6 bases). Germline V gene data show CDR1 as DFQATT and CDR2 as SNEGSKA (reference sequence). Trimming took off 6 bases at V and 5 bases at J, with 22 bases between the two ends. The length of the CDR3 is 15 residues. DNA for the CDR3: TGCAGTGCCCGGAGGGCCCAGGGTGGGTTGGAGACCCAGTACTTC. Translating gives CSARRAQGGLETQYF.

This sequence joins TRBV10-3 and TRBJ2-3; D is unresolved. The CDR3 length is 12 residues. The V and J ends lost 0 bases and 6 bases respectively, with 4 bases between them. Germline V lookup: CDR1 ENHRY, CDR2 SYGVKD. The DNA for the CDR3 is TGTGCCATCAGTGAGTCTGAGGATACGCAGTATTTT. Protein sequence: CAISESEDTQYF.

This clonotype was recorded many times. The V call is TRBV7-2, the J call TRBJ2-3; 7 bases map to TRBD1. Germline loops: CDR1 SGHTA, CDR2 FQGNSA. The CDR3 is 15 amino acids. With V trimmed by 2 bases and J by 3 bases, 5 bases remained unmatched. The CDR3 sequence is CASSLSTGLTDTQYF. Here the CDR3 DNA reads TGTGCCAGCAGCTTATCGACAGGGTTGACAGATACGCAGTATTTT. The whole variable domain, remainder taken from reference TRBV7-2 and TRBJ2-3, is GAGVSQSPSNKVTEKGKDVELRCDPISGHTALYWYRQSLGQGLEFLIYFQGNSAPDKSGLPSDRFSAERTGGSVSTLTIQRTQQEDSAVYLCASSLSTGLTDTQYFGPGTRLTVL.

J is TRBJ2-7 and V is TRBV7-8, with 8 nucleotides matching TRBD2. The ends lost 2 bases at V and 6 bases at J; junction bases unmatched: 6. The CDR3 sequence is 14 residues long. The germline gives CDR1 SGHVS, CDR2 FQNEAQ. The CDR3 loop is CASSLSRGGAEQYF. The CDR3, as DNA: TGTGCCAGCAGCTTAAGTCGGGGGGGTGCCGAGCAGTACTTC.

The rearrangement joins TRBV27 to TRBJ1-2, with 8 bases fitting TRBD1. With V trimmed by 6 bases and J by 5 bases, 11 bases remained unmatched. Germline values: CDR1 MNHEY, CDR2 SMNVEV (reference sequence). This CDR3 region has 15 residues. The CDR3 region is CASSSGQGRVYGYTF. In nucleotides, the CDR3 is TGTGCCAGCAGCTCCGGACAGGGACGGGTGTATGGCTACACCTTC.

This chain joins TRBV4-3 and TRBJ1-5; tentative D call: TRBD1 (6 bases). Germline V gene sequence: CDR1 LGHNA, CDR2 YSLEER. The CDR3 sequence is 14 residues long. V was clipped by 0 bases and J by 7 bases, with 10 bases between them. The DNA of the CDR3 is TGCGCCAGCAGCCAAGAAAACAGGGAACAGCCCCAGCATTTT. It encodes CASSQENREQPQHF.

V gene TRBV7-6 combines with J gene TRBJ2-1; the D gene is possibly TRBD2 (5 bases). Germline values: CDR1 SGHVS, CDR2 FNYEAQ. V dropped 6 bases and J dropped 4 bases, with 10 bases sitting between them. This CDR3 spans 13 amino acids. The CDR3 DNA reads TGTGCCAGCAGTCGGGGAGCTTACAATGAGCAGTTCTTC. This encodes CASSRGAYNEQFF.

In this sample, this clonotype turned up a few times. This CDR3 reads CASSPFVSSGNTIYF. CDR3 bases: TGTGCCAGCAGTCCCTTCGTGAGCTCTGGAAACACCATATATTTT. The rearrangement links TRBV27 to TRBJ1-3, with D unresolved. Germline V CDR1 and CDR2: MNHEY, SMNVEV (reference sequence). The germline V and J ends were trimmed by 5 bases and 0 bases, with 11 bases remaining between them. CDR3 length equals 15 residues.

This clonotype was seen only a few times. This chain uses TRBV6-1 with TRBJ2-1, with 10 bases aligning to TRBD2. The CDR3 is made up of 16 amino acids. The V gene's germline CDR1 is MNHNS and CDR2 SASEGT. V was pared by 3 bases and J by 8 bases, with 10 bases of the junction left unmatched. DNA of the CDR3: TGTGCCAGCAGTGATGCCGGGACTAGCGCCTTCTATGAGCAGTTCTTC. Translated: CASSDAGTSAFYEQFF.

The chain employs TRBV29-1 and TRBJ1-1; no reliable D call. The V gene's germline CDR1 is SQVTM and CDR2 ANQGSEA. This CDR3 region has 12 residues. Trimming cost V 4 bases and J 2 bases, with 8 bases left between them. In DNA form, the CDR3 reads TGCAGCGTTGCACATCAAAACACTGAAGCTTTCTTT. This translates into CSVAHQNTEAFF.

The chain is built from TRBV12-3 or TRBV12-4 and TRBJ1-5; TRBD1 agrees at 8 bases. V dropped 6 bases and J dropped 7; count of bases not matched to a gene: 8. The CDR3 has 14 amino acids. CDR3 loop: CASSLTGGEQPQHF. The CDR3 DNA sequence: TGTGCCAGCAGCCTAACAGGGGGAGAGCAGCCCCAGCATTTT.

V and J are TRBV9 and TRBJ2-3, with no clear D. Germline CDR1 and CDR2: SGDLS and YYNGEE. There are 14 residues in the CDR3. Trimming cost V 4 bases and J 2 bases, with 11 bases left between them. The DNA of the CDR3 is TGTGCCAGCAGCACCAGGACGTACACAGATACGCAGTATTTT. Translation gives CASSTRTYTDTQYF.

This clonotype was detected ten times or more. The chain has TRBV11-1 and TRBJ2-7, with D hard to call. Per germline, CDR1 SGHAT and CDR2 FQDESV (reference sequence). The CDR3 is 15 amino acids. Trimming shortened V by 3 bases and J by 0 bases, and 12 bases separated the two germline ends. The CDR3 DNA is TGTGCCAGCAGCTTTAGTCTTGCCAGCTCCTACGAGCAGTACTTC. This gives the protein CASSFSLASSYEQYF.

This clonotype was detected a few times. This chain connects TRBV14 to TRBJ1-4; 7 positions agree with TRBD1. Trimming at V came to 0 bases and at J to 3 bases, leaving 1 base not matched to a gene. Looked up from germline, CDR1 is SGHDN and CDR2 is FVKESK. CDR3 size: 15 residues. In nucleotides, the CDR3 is TGTGCCAGCAGCCAAGAGCAGGGGGCTAATGAAAAACTGTTTTTT. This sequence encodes CASSQEQGANEKLFF.

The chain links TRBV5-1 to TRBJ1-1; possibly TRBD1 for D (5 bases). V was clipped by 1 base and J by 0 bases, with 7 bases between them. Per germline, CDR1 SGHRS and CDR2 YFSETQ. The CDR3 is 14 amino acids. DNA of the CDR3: TGCGCCAGCAGCTTGCGGACATTGAACACTGAAGCTTTCTTT. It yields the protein CASSLRTLNTEAFF.

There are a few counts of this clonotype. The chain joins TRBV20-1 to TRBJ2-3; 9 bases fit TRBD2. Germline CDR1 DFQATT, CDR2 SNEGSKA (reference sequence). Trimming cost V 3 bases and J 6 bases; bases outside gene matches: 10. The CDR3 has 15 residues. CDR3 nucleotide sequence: TGCAGTGCTAGTCGGGCTAGCGGGGCTCAGGATACGCAGTATTTT. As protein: CSASRASGAQDTQYF.

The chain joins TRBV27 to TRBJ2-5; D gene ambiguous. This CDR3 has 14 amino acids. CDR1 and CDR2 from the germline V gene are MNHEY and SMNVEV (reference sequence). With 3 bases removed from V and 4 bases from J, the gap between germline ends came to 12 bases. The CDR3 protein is CASSFGVYGETQYF. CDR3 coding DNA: TGTGCCAGCAGTTTCGGCGTCTACGGAGAGACCCAGTACTTC.

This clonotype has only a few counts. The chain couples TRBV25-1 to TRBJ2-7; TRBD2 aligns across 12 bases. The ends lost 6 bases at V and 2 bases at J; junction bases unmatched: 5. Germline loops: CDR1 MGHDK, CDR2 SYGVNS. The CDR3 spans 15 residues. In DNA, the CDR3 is TGTGCCAGCAGGAGGGGACTAGCGGGCACCTACGAGCAGTACTTC. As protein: CASRRGLAGTYEQYF.

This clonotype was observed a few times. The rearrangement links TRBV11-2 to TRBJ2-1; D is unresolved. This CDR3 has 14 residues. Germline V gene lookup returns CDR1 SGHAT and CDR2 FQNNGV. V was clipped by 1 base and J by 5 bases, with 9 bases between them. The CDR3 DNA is TGTGCCAGCAGCTTAGGTAGGCCAGACAATGAGCAGTTCTTC. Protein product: CASSLGRPDNEQFF. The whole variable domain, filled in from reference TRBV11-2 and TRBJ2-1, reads EAGVAQSPRYKIIEKRQSVAFWCNPISGHATLYWYQQILGQGPKLLIQFQNNGVVDDSQLPKDRFSAERLKGVDSTLKIQPAKLEDSAVYLCASSLGRPDNEQFFGPGTRLTVL.

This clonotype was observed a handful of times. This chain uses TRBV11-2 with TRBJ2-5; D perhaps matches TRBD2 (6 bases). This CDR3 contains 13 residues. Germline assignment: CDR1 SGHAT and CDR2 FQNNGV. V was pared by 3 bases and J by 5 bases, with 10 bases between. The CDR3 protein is CASSLAGKETQYF. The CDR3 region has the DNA TGTGCCAGCAGCTTGGCGGGAAAGGAGACCCAGTACTTC.